This entry features one TCR beta chain sequence. The sample originates from a study of vaccination and CD4 T cells after COVID-19. About the research overall: Each person enrolled got two BNT162b2 or mRNA-1273 vaccine doses.

In TCRdb, the PCR reads were re-called with MiXCR into one record per CDR3 protein. The table shows tens of thousands of distinct CDR3 sequences, with approximately 57% occurring only once. This CDR3 contains 11 residues. The V gene lost 7 bases and the J gene lost 4 bases, with 4 bases spanning the gap. The germline gives CDR1 MGHDK, CDR2 SYGVNS. This clonotype was obtained from a human donor who had recovered from COVID-19. Sample: CD4+ T cells from blood, taken before SARS-CoV-2 vaccination. The chain links TRBV25-1 to TRBJ2-2, with no clear D. In DNA, the CDR3 is TGTGCCAGCACGGGCACCGGGGAGCTGTTTTTT. Residues: CASTGTGELFF.